This T cell receptor beta chain was identified during a study of control samples from healthy donors and cancer patients. Germline V lookup: CDR1 MNHEY, CDR2 SMNVEV (reference sequence). CDR3 length: 15 amino acids. The junction had 7 bases not matched to a gene; V was cut back by 6 bases and J by 0 bases. Generated by immunoSEQ multiplex PCR, the TCRdb table keeps only in-frame clones and is missing some. This table has about 140,000 clones, approximately 92% appearing once. The clonotype was recovered from a man aged 25 to 45 in good health. The sequencing input was blood. V is TRBV27 and J is TRBJ2-7, with 8 nucleotides matching TRBD1. The CDR3 region has the DNA TGTGCCAGCAGGACCGGGACAGGCAGCTCCTACGAGCAGTACTTC. Its protein product is CASRTGTGSSYEQYF.